The 27 T cell receptor beta chains in this list originate from one sample, sequenced in a study of ipilimumab plus nivolumab after autologous stem cell transplantation. Measured with immunoSEQ multiplex PCR; TCRdb has only the in-frame clones, and not every one. The table shows more than 9,500 clones, with about 70% occurring only once. This specimen was PBMCs, taken in a trial of ipilimumab plus nivolumab as post-transplant consolidation. These receptors came from a male donor with diffuse large B-cell lymphoma.

This clone was picked up a small number of times. V and J are TRBV5-1 and TRBJ2-5, with D possibly matching TRBD1 (7 bases). This CDR3 contains 13 residues. Germline V lookup: CDR1 SGHRS, CDR2 YFSETQ. Trimming took 5 bases from V and 4 from J, leaving 12 bases between them. The CDR3 spells CASRAQGGETQYF. The CDR3 nucleotides are TGCGCCAGCAGGGCCCAGGGGGGAGAGACCCAGTACTTC.

This clone was counted once. The chain links TRBV30 to TRBJ2-7; D gene uncertain. V was clipped by 1 base and J by 3 bases, with 7 bases between them. The CDR3 runs to 12 residues. In germline, CDR1 is GTSNPN, CDR2 SVGIG (reference sequence). CDR3 residues: CAWSEIFYEQYF. As DNA, the CDR3 is TGTGCCTGGAGTGAAATATTCTACGAGCAGTACTTC.

CDR3 protein: CASSEPKGIQGAGEQFF. The CDR3 DNA reads TGCGCCAGCAGTGAGCCCAAAGGTATACAGGGGGCGGGTGAGCAGTTCTTC. The V call is TRBV10-2, the J call TRBJ2-1; 9 bases match TRBD1. Germline V gene lookup returns CDR1 WSHSY and CDR2 SAAADI. The trim removed 2 bases at V and 9 bases at J, leaving 14 bases unmatched. This CDR3 has 17 amino acids.

The V and J genes are TRBV7-9 and TRBJ2-1; no clear D gene. From germline, CDR1 is SEHNR and CDR2 FQNEAQ (reference sequence). V lost 5 bases and J lost 0, with 14 bases in between. CDR3 length: 16 residues. CDR3 region: CASSPQRPDSYNEQFF. The CDR3 DNA sequence: TGTGCCAGCAGCCCCCAGAGACCAGACTCCTACAATGAGCAGTTCTTC.

V gene TRBV12-5 combines with J gene TRBJ1-6; D is perhaps TRBD1 (5 bases). The V gene's germline CDR1 is LGHNT and CDR2 FRNRAP. V was shortened by 2 bases and J by 10 bases, with 15 bases between the two germline ends. The CDR3 contains 15 residues. CDR3 amino acids: CASGLLQGTGSPLHF. For the CDR3, the DNA is TGTGCTAGTGGTTTGCTTCAGGGAACGGGGTCACCCCTCCACTTT.

This clone is judged medium-sized. The chain couples TRBV11-2 to TRBJ2-2; D could derive from TRBD1 or TRBD2 (6 bases each). Trimming pared 1 base from V and 2 bases from J, leaving 14 bases between. This CDR3 contains 17 residues. The germline CDR1 and CDR2 sequences are SGHAT and FQNNGV. Here the CDR3 reads CASSLGGGSGNTGELFF. CDR3 nucleotides: TGTGCCAGCAGCTTAGGAGGGGGTAGCGGAAACACCGGGGAGCTGTTTTTT.

The chain combines TRBV7-2 with TRBJ2-2, with a weak D call TRBD2 (5 bases). Germline assignment: CDR1 SGHTA and CDR2 FQGNSA. V gave up 6 bases and J gave up 11 bases, with 7 bases separating them. The CDR3 is 10 amino acids. The CDR3 nucleotides are TGTGCCAGCAGAGGACTCGAGCTGTTTTTT. Protein product: CASRGLELFF. Full variable domain (missing parts from reference TRBV7-2 and TRBJ2-2): GAGVSQSPSNKVTEKGKDVELRCDPISGHTALYWYRQSLGQGLEFLIYFQGNSAPDKSGLPSDRFSAERTGGSVSTLTIQRTQQEDSAVYLCASRGLELFFGEGSRLTVL.

The chain carries TRBV9 and TRBJ2-7; possibly TRBD1 or TRBD2 for D (6 bases each). Trimming removed 0 bases from V and 7 bases from J, with 14 bases in between. The CDR3 runs 14 residues. Looked up from germline, CDR1 is SGDLS and CDR2 is YYNGEE. The CDR3 spells CASSVGPGAGEQYF. As DNA, the CDR3 is TGTGCCAGCAGCGTAGGGCCGGGGGCGGGGGAGCAGTACTTC.

The chain employs TRBV2 and TRBJ2-6, with D unresolved. The CDR3 is 12 residues long. Trimming shortened V by 6 bases and J by 2 bases, and 2 bases separated the two germline ends. The germline gives CDR1 SNHLY, CDR2 FYNNEI. The CDR3 bases are TGTGCCAGCAGCCCTGGGGCCAACGTCCTGACTTTC. Translated, it gives CASSPGANVLTF.

The chain uses TRBV20-1 and TRBJ1-2; D might be TRBD1 (6 bases). This CDR3 has 11 amino acids. The V gene lost 5 bases and the J gene lost 5 bases, with 9 bases spanning the gap. Germline CDR1 DFQATT, CDR2 SNEGSKA (reference sequence). This CDR3 is CSAGTGYGYTF. Here the CDR3 DNA reads TGCAGTGCTGGCACAGGGTATGGCTACACCTTC.

In its sample, this clone was seen a few times. The chain joins TRBV6-5 to TRBJ2-2; 9 positions agree with TRBD1. There are 15 residues in the CDR3. V lost 4 bases, J lost 6 bases, and 6 bases stayed unmatched. Germline values: CDR1 MNHEY, CDR2 SVGAGI. The chain's CDR3 is CASSSGTGLPGELFF. The CDR3 coding sequence is TGTGCCAGCAGTTCCGGGACAGGGCTTCCCGGGGAGCTGTTTTTT.

This clone was observed a few times. The chain couples TRBV5-6 to TRBJ1-5; D gene uncertain. The CDR3 runs to 14 residues. CDR1 and CDR2 (germline): SGHDT, YYEEEE. V dropped 3 bases and J dropped 4 bases, with 11 bases sitting between them. CDR3 DNA: TGTGCCAGCAGCTCGGGGTTAGGGAATCAGCCCCAGCATTTT. This encodes CASSSGLGNQPQHF.

The chain joins TRBV11-2 to TRBJ1-3; no firm D call. V lost 0 bases and J lost 0, with 6 bases in between. The CDR3 runs to 15 residues. CDR1 SGHAT and CDR2 FQNNGV come from the germline V gene. The CDR3 DNA follows: TGTGCCAGCAGCTTAGAAGGCCACTCTGGAAACACCATATATTTT. It translates to CASSLEGHSGNTIYF.

V is TRBV11-3 and J is TRBJ2-3, with 7 bases matching TRBD2. V was pared by 3 bases and J by 2 bases, with 5 bases of the junction left unmatched. Germline-derived CDR1 and CDR2 are SGHNT and YENEEA. CDR3 length: 15 residues. The CDR3 region has the DNA TGTGCCAGCAGCTTTCGAGCGGGACTCACAGATACGCAGTATTTT. It translates to CASSFRAGLTDTQYF.

The CDR3 here is CASSLARQETQYF. The CDR3 DNA is TGTGCCAGCAGCTTAGCGCGGCAAGAGACCCAGTACTTC. V usage is TRBV6-5 and J usage is TRBJ2-5; perhaps TRBD2 as D (5 bases). Germline assignment: CDR1 MNHEY and CDR2 SVGAGI. The V gene lost 6 bases and the J gene lost 2 bases, with 10 bases spanning the gap. The CDR3 loop spans 13 amino acids.

The genes are TRBV29-1 and TRBJ2-7; TRBD1 agrees at 12 bases. The junction had 4 bases not matched to a gene; V was cut back by 5 bases and J by 5 bases. The length of the CDR3 is 13 residues. CDR1 and CDR2 from the germline V gene are SQVTM and ANQGSEA. The CDR3 protein is CSVLGQGAHEQYF. The CDR3 DNA is TGCAGCGTTTTGGGACAGGGGGCCCACGAGCAGTACTTC.

The rearrangement links TRBV2 to TRBJ2-7, with 10 bases fitting TRBD1. CDR1 and CDR2 (germline): SNHLY, FYNNEI. This CDR3 is 14 amino acids long. The V and J ends lost 7 bases and 3 bases, in that order; junction bases with no gene match: 6. CDR3 bases: TGTGCCAGCACCTCCAGGGACAGGGGCTACGAGCAGTACTTC. Its protein is CASTSRDRGYEQYF.

The chain has TRBV7-6 and TRBJ2-1; the match to TRBD2 covers 7 bases. CDR1 is SGHVS, CDR2 FNYEAQ, per germline. The CDR3 has 16 residues. V trimming: 2 bases; J trimming: 0 bases; junction bases outside the gene matches: 4. Here the CDR3 DNA reads TGTGCCAGCAGCTTAAGAGGCGGGAGCTCCTACAATGAGCAGTTCTTC. It yields the protein CASSLRGGSSYNEQFF.

This clone was observed a handful of times. This rearrangement joins TRBV25-1 to TRBJ2-1; a weak D match, TRBD2 (6 bases). Trimming cost V 5 bases and J 3 bases, with 11 bases left between them. Germline loops: CDR1 MGHDK, CDR2 SYGVNS. This CDR3 region has 14 residues. The CDR3 DNA sequence: TGTGCCAGCAGTATAAGGGGAGGCTACAATGAGCAGTTCTTC. Its translation is CASSIRGGYNEQFF.

This clone came up once. This chain links TRBV5-1 with TRBJ2-5; 8 nucleotides line up with TRBD2. V trimming: 4 bases; J trimming: 2 bases; junction bases outside the gene matches: 4. This CDR3 comprises 14 residues. Germline V gene lookup returns CDR1 SGHRS and CDR2 YFSETQ. The CDR3 sequence is CASSSQREQETQYF. CDR3 DNA: TGCGCCAGCAGCAGCCAGCGGGAGCAAGAGACCCAGTACTTC.

This clone was counted once. The V gene is TRBV4-3, the J gene TRBJ2-3; 10 bases are a match to TRBD1. Germline trimming cut 2 bases from V and 6 bases from J; bases unmatched to any gene: 11. Germline assignment: CDR1 LGHNA and CDR2 YSLEER. The CDR3 sequence is 17 residues long. CDR3 protein: CASSQKTGTGAGDTQYF. The CDR3 region has the DNA TGCGCCAGCAGCCAAAAAACCGGGACAGGGGCCGGGGATACGCAGTATTTT.

The V gene is TRBV6-5, the J gene TRBJ2-7; D gene uncertain. Germline loops: CDR1 MNHEY, CDR2 SVGAGI. The CDR3 is made up of 13 amino acids. V lost 0 bases and J 0 bases, leaving 3 bases between the germline ends. This chain's CDR3 is CASSYSDSYEQYF. The CDR3 nucleotides are TGTGCCAGCAGTTACTCAGACTCCTACGAGCAGTACTTC.

The chain links TRBV6-1 to TRBJ2-1; D not certain. Germline V lookup: CDR1 MNHNS, CDR2 SASEGT. Trimming took 7 bases from V and 6 from J, leaving 16 bases between them. The CDR3 is 14 amino acids. CDR3 sequence (DNA): TGTGCCAGCAACCTTGTAGGAATATCCAATGAGCAGTTCTTC. Encoded protein: CASNLVGISNEQFF.

The rearrangement uses TRBV19 and TRBJ2-3; possible D gene TRBD2, 6 bases. CDR1 LNHDA and CDR2 SQIVND come from the germline V gene (reference sequence). Trimming removed 1 base from V and 0 bases from J, with 11 bases in between. The CDR3 covers 16 residues. The chain's CDR3 is CASSIVASDSTDTQYF. CDR3 nucleotides: TGTGCCAGTAGTATAGTGGCTAGCGACAGCACAGATACGCAGTATTTT.

This clone rates as medium-sized. V is TRBV11-2 and J is TRBJ1-1; TRBD1 might be the D (5 bases). The CDR3 covers 14 residues. V shed 1 base and J shed 1 base, with 7 bases lying between them. Per germline, CDR1 SGHAT and CDR2 FQNNGV. The DNA of the CDR3 is TGTGCCAGCAGCTTAGGAACAGGGAACACTGAAGCTTTCTTT. This codes for CASSLGTGNTEAFF.

This clone ranks as medium-sized. The chain is built from TRBV13 and TRBJ2-7; 7 bases match TRBD1. This CDR3 comprises 13 residues. V dropped 4 bases and J dropped 5; count of bases not matched to a gene: 5. In germline, CDR1 is PRHDT, CDR2 FYEKMQ (reference sequence). The CDR3 sequence: CASSSTGLDEQYF. The CDR3 DNA is TGTGCCAGCAGCTCGACAGGGTTGGACGAGCAGTACTTC.

CDR3 sequence (DNA): TGTGCCAGTAGTATCCAGACTAGCGGGGGGGGTTACGAGCAGTACTTC. This encodes CASSIQTSGGGYEQYF. The rearrangement uses TRBV19 and TRBJ2-7; the match to TRBD2 covers 14 bases. Germline V gives CDR1 LNHDA, CDR2 SQIVND (reference sequence). With 3 bases clipped from V and 4 bases from J, the junction kept 5 bases outside the gene matches. There are 16 residues in the CDR3.